The 14 T cell receptor beta chains presented below share a single source sample, sequenced in a study of T cells in Graves' hyperthyroidism and ophthalmopathy. The investigators amplified TCR beta CDR3 regions from RNA transcripts. HTBI primers were used for first-round RT-PCR of the TCR CDR3. TCRdb analysed the multiplex PCR reads with MiXCR anew, one entry per CDR3 protein. The sample consists of 460,000 or so distinct CDR3 sequences, approximately 14% of them appearing once. The sequencing input was blood. The source of these receptors is a woman under 30 with Graves' hyperthyroidism.

This clonotype occurred many times. The rearrangement uses TRBV7-3 and TRBJ2-5; D gene unclear. From germline, CDR1 is SGHTA and CDR2 FQGTGA. The CDR3 is 13 amino acids. V gave up 2 bases and J gave up 5 bases, with 9 bases separating them. In DNA form, the CDR3 reads TGTGCCAGCAGCTTAGGCCCCGGGGAGACCCAGTACTTC. Translating gives CASSLGPGETQYF.

The chain links TRBV20-1 to TRBJ2-7; TRBD2 matches at 8 bases. CDR3 length: 15 amino acids. The V gene's germline CDR1 is DFQATT and CDR2 SNEGSKA (reference sequence). V was clipped by 0 bases and J by 2 bases; unmatched bases: 6. The CDR3, as DNA: TGCAGTGCTAGAGATCCCGCGGGAGGAACCTACGAGCAGTACTTC. Its translation is CSARDPAGGTYEQYF.

Ten or more counts support this clonotype. CDR3 sequence (DNA): TGTGCCAGCAGTTACTTTGGCAGGGCGACTGAAGCTTTCTTT. Its translation: CASSYFGRATEAFF. The chain has TRBV6-5 and TRBJ1-1; weak D call: TRBD1 (5 bases). V lost 1 base and J 5 bases, leaving 11 bases between the germline ends. The CDR3 has 14 amino acids. Germline V gene sequence: CDR1 MNHEY, CDR2 SVGAGI.

This clonotype was seen only a few times. The V and J genes are TRBV2 and TRBJ1-2; TRBD1 is a possible D gene (5 bases). Germline V CDR1 and CDR2: SNHLY, FYNNEI. Deletions cut 0 bases from V and 5 bases from J, with 13 bases between. The CDR3 consists of 15 residues. In DNA form, the CDR3 reads TGTGCCAGCAGTGAAGCGCAGGGCAGGGTTTATGGCTACACCTTC. This sequence encodes CASSEAQGRVYGYTF.

This clonotype has only a few counts. This rearrangement joins TRBV4-1 to TRBJ1-2, with no clear D. CDR1 and CDR2 (germline): MGHRA, YSYEKL. This CDR3 has 14 residues. V lost 1 base and J lost 6, with 12 bases in between. CDR3 loop: CASSQVSLRDGYTF. The CDR3 DNA is TGCGCCAGCAGCCAAGTCTCCCTCCGGGATGGCTACACCTTC.

This clonotype was counted at least ten times. A junction end diverges from the germline sequence, so it may reflect a read error. The V and J genes are TRBV12-3 or TRBV12-4 and TRBJ1-3; D is unresolved. This CDR3 is 15 amino acids long. The CDR3, as DNA: TGTGCCAGCAGCGACCCAGTGGGATCTGAAAACACCATATATTTT. Protein sequence: CASSDPVGSENTIYF.

This clonotype was seen repeatedly, ten times or more. The J gene is TRBJ2-1, the V gene TRBV11-2, with D possibly called TRBD1 or TRBD2 (5 bases each). The CDR3 contains 17 residues. Trimming took off 3 bases at V and 0 bases at J, with 15 bases between the two ends. Germline lookup yields CDR1 SGHAT and CDR2 FQNNGV. In DNA, the CDR3 is TGTGCCAGCAGCTTGGCCCTACGGGGCAGCTCCTACAATGAGCAGTTCTTC. Translation: CASSLALRGSSYNEQFF.

The chain employs TRBV18 and TRBJ2-3; D is unclear. V lost 1 base, J lost 1 base, and 12 bases lay in between. CDR3 size: 16 residues. Germline CDR1 KGHSH, CDR2 LQKENI. CDR3 loop: CASSPLLTQGTDTQYF. The CDR3, as DNA: TGTGCCAGCTCACCACTCTTGACGCAGGGCACAGATACGCAGTATTTT.

The sample holds a few counts of this clonotype. This chain uses TRBV6-5 with TRBJ1-5, with D maybe TRBD1 (6 bases). The CDR3 totals 18 residues. Trimming pared 0 bases from V and 0 bases from J, leaving 15 bases between. From germline, CDR1 is MNHEY and CDR2 SVGAGI. This CDR3 reads CASSYSGQGSNSNQPQHF. The DNA of the CDR3 is TGTGCCAGCAGTTACTCGGGGCAGGGGTCCAATAGCAATCAGCCCCAGCATTTT.

The sample holds many counts of this clonotype. This chain links TRBV25-1 with TRBJ1-6; 9 bases line up with TRBD1. The V gene's germline CDR1 is MGHDK and CDR2 SYGVNS. The CDR3 totals 15 residues. The V and J ends lost 5 bases and 5 bases, in that order; junction bases with no gene match: 4. The chain's CDR3 is CASSSRDRDNSPLHF. The CDR3 DNA reads TGTGCCAGCAGTAGCCGGGACAGGGATAATTCACCCCTCCACTTT.

At least ten counts were recorded for this clonotype. The chain combines TRBV12-3 or TRBV12-4 with TRBJ1-2, with D unresolved. The CDR3 runs 14 residues. V was trimmed by 3 bases and J by 4 bases, leaving 12 bases between them. The CDR3 coding sequence is TGTGCCAGCAGTTTTTCACAACGAGTCTATGGCTACACCTTC. As protein: CASSFSQRVYGYTF.

This clonotype came up a few times. The gene calls are TRBV6-1 and TRBJ2-1, with 9 bases identical to TRBD1. V trimming: 8 bases; J trimming: 0 bases; junction bases outside the gene matches: 17. The CDR3 consists of 19 residues. Germline CDR1 MNHNS, CDR2 SASEGT. Here the CDR3 DNA reads TGTGCCAGCCCTGGGGAGGACAGGGGTCCTACTAGCTCCTACAATGAGCAGTTCTTC. It specifies CASPGEDRGPTSSYNEQFF.

This clonotype showed up many times. The chain has TRBV3-1 and TRBJ2-5, with TRBD2 matching over 9 bases. From germline, CDR1 is LGHDT and CDR2 YNNKEL (reference sequence). The V gene end was trimmed by 2 bases and the J gene end by 5 bases; junction bases not matched to a gene: 9. CDR3 length: 16 residues. CDR3 DNA: TGTGCCAGCAGCCAAAGATCCGGCGGGAGGGGGGAGACCCAGTACTTC. This codes for CASSQRSGGRGETQYF.

This chain joins TRBV6-1 and TRBJ2-1; 10 bases agree with TRBD1. This CDR3 comprises 15 residues. V lost 6 bases and J lost 10; bases outside the gene matches: 12. Germline V gene data show CDR1 as MNHNS and CDR2 as SASEGT. The DNA for the CDR3 is TGTGCCAGCAGGGCGGGACAGGGGAGCTCCTACGAGCAGTTCTTC. Its protein is CASRAGQGSSYEQFF.